This passage covers 5 T cell receptor beta chains from one sample sequenced in a study of shared clonotypes between healthy human individuals (dated by TCRdb to the early 2020s). Libraries came from the immunoSEQ multiplex PCR assay. The clones in this table, taken by TCRdb from immuneACCESS, are in-frame only. Not every clone is retained; where verified, under half of the shortfall comes from an unresolved V gene, and the cause of the rest is unknown. The sample table holds more than 400,000 clones, of which 90% to 96% were seen once. Roughly 0.06% of the sample lies in the top ten. The sample comprised naive CD4+ T cells sorted from blood. The meaning of the sample's cell subset or site label: CD45RA+ positively selected. Receptors were obtained from a woman between 25 and 40 years old in good health.

This chain connects TRBV7-2 to TRBJ2-7; 8 bases agree with TRBD1. Trimming took 5 bases from V and 4 from J; bases not matched to a gene: 1. Germline-derived CDR1 and CDR2 are SGHTA and FQGNSA. The CDR3 loop spans 12 amino acids. The CDR3 DNA follows: TGTGCCAGCAGCCGACAGGGGTACGAGCAGTACTTC. Amino acids: CASSRQGYEQYF.

V and J are TRBV4-2 and TRBJ2-1; possible D gene TRBD2, 6 bases. This CDR3 is built from 14 residues. V was cut by 5 bases and J by 0 bases, with 8 bases left in between. Germline loops: CDR1 LGHNA, CDR2 YNFKEQ. CDR3 in amino acids: CASSDGSSYNEQFF. As DNA, the CDR3 is TGTGCCAGCAGCGACGGGAGCTCCTACAATGAGCAGTTCTTC.

The gene calls are TRBV28 and TRBJ2-6; a weak D match, TRBD1 (5 bases). Germline loops: CDR1 MDHEN, CDR2 SYDVKM. The V and J ends lost 8 bases and 7 bases respectively, with 9 bases between them. The length of the CDR3 is 12 residues. The CDR3 is CASDQGANVLTF. The CDR3 region has the DNA TGTGCCAGCGATCAGGGAGCCAACGTCCTGACTTTC.

The J gene is TRBJ2-3, the V gene TRBV6-8; tentatively, D is TRBD1 (6 bases). The CDR3 loop spans 14 amino acids. V gave up 9 bases and J gave up 0 bases, with 13 bases separating them. Germline assignment: CDR1 MNHGY and CDR2 SAAAGT. The CDR3 DNA sequence: TGTGCCAGGCGACGCAGGGGAAGCACAGATACGCAGTATTTT. Its protein is CARRRRGSTDTQYF.

The chain is built from TRBV6-6 and TRBJ2-7, with 8 bases aligning to TRBD1. This CDR3 has 15 residues. Germline values: CDR1 MNHNY, CDR2 SVGAGI (reference sequence). J gave up 3 bases and V 2 bases, and 6 bases lay outside the gene matches. This CDR3 reads CASSYPQGGVYEQYF. The CDR3 DNA reads as TGTGCCAGCAGTTACCCACAGGGGGGAGTCTACGAGCAGTACTTC.